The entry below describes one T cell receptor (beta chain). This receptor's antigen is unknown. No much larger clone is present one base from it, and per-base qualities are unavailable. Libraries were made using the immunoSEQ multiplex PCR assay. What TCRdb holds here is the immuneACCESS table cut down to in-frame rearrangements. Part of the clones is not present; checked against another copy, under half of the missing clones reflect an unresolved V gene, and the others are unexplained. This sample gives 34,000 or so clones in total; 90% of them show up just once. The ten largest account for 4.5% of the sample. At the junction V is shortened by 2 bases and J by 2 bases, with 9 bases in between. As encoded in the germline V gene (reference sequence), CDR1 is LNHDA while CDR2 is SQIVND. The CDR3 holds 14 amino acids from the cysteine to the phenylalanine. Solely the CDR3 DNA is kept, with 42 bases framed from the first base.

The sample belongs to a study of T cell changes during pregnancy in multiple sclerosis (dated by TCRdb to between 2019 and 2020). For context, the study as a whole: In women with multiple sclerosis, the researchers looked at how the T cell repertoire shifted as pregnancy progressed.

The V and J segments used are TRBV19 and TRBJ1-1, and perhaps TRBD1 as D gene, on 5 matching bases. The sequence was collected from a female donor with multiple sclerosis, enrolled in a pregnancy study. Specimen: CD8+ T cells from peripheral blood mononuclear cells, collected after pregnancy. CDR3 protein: CASSIRGTNTEAFF. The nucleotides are TGTGCCAGTAGTATACGGGGGACTAACACTGAAGCTTTCTTT. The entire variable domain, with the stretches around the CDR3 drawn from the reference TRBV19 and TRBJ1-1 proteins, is DGGITQSPKYLFRKEGQNVTLSCEQNLNHDAMYWYRQDPGQGLRLIYYSQIVNDFQKGDIAEGYSVSREKKESFPLTVTSAQKNPTAFYLCASSIRGTNTEAFFGQGTRLTVV.